This T cell receptor beta chain is from a study of Ad26.COV2.S vaccination and SARS-CoV-2 variants. Findings and limits, study-wide: Whether participants received vaccine or placebo, their non-spike TCR breadth was similar. Vaccinated individuals (as opposed to placebo recipients) had higher spike-specific TCR breadth.

Method: immunoSEQ multiplex PCR; TCRdb's copy keeps in-frame clones and lacks some. The table includes over 400,000 clones, 90% detected once. With respect to this clone: Its antigen is not identified.

Treatment meaning: roughly 18 received Ad26.COV2.S at low or high dose, single or two shots; several received placebo; per-sample allocation not given. Day 63 following the first vaccine or placebo injection was when the samples were taken. SARS-CoV-2 spike from the Wuhan strain was encoded by the vaccine, an Ad26 vector. Germline lookup yields CDR1 SGHAT and CDR2 FQNNGV. CDR3 length: 13 residues. J was trimmed by 9 bases and V by 5 bases; bases with no gene match: 3. The rearrangement uses TRBV11-2 and TRBJ2-1; 11 nucleotides align to TRBD2. This TCR was recovered from a person between 18 and 65 years old who received the Ad26.COV2.S COVID-19 vaccine or a placebo. The sample was peripheral blood, taken in a trial of Ad26.COV2.S vaccine versus placebo. The CDR3: CASSGTSGSEQFF. For the CDR3, the DNA is TGTGCCAGCAGCGGGACTAGCGGAAGTGAGCAGTTCTTC. Combining the CDR3 with reference TRBV11-2 and TRBJ2-1 gives the whole variable domain EAGVAQSPRYKIIEKRQSVAFWCNPISGHATLYWYQQILGQGPKLLIQFQNNGVVDDSQLPKDRFSAERLKGVDSTLKIQPAKLEDSAVYLCASSGTSGSEQFFGPGTRLTVL.